What follows are 25 T cell receptor beta chains derived from one specimen sequenced in a study of cytomegalovirus exposure and HLA in healthy donors. The primer mix had 60 Vbeta and 13 Jbeta primers. Libraries were prepared by immunoSEQ multiplex PCR; TCRdb keeps only in-frame clonotypes and omits some of them. The sample yields about 190,000 clones, roughly 81% seen once. Sequencing was carried out using PBMCs. The receptors were gathered from a woman aged 25 to 39 in good health and CMV-seropositive.

This chain joins TRBV30 and TRBJ2-7; TRBD1 matches 11 bases. The length of the CDR3 is 12 residues. With 5 bases clipped from V and 4 bases from J, the junction kept 1 base outside the gene matches. Germline assignment: CDR1 GTSNPN and CDR2 SVGIG (reference sequence). DNA of the CDR3: TGTGCCTGGGGGACAGGGGGGTACGAGCAGTACTTC. Translation: CAWGTGGYEQYF.

Points on this clone: A junction end diverges from the germline sequence, so it may reflect a read error. The sample holds other DNA sequences that translate to the same CDR3. This chain uses TRBV5-1 with TRBJ1-2, with TRBD1 identical over 10 bases. The CDR3 runs 15 residues. Germline V gives CDR1 SGHRS, CDR2 YFSETQ. CDR3 nucleotides: TGCGCCAGCAGTTTGGGGACAGGGGCCAACTATGGCTACACCTTC. Amino acids: CASSLGTGANYGYTF. The whole variable domain, filled in from reference TRBV5-1 and TRBJ1-2, reads KAGVTQTPRYLIKTRGQQVTLSCSPISGHRSVSWYQQTPGQGLQFLFEYFSETQRNKGNFPGRFSGRQFSNSRSEMNVSTLELGDSALYLCASSLGTGANYGYTFGSGTRLTVV.

This chain links TRBV9 with TRBJ1-6, with D perhaps matching TRBD1 (5 bases). Germline CDR1 and CDR2: SGDLS and YYNGEE. Trimming cost V 1 base and J 10 bases, with 12 bases left between them. The CDR3 is 14 residues long. The CDR3 DNA is TGTGCCAGCAGCGTAAGTCAGGGTGGGTCACCCCTCCACTTT. It codes for CASSVSQGGSPLHF.

The V and J genes are TRBV23-1 and TRBJ2-5; tentatively, D is TRBD1 (6 bases). TRBV23-1 is noted as an ORF with a role that remains uncertain. The CDR3 sequence is 17 residues long. Trimming took off 8 bases at V and 1 base at J, with 23 bases between the two ends. CDR3 nucleotides: TGCGCCAGCTGCCGGTTGGACAGCACTCCAATCCAAGAGACCCAGTACTTC. It codes for CASCRLDSTPIQETQYF.

The CDR3 reads CASSESSRGQGNEQFF. The CDR3 nucleotides read TGTGCCAGCAGTGAATCGAGCAGGGGGCAGGGCAATGAGCAGTTCTTC. The chain has TRBV25-1 and TRBJ2-1; 8 nucleotides line up with TRBD1. The CDR3 runs to 16 residues. The ends lost 1 base at V and 6 bases at J; junction bases unmatched: 8. Germline values: CDR1 MGHDK, CDR2 SYGVNS.

This chain links TRBV5-5 with TRBJ1-1; TRBD1 is a possible D gene (5 bases). CDR3 length equals 13 residues. Germline lookup yields CDR1 SGHKS and CDR2 YYEKEE (reference sequence). V lost 0 bases to trimming and J lost 11 bases, with 14 bases between them. In DNA, the CDR3 is TGTGCCAGCAGCTTGGAAGGGGCGGCTGGGGCTTTCTTT. This codes for CASSLEGAAGAFF.

To note about this clone: Other DNA sequences in the sample encode the same CDR3. The gene calls are TRBV4-2 and TRBJ2-7; D is possibly TRBD2 (6 bases). Deletions cut 1 base from V and 3 bases from J, with 10 bases between. CDR3 length: 14 residues. Germline CDR1 LGHNA, CDR2 YNFKEQ. CDR3 loop: CASSQAGGSYEQYF. CDR3 bases: TGTGCCAGCAGCCAAGCCGGGGGAAGCTACGAGCAGTACTTC.

There are a few counts of this clone. The gene calls are TRBV7-2 and TRBJ2-7; 8 bases map to TRBD2. The CDR3 has 14 residues. V gave up 5 bases and J gave up 7 bases; unmatched junction bases: 10. Germline CDR1 is SGHTA and CDR2 is FQGNSA. The CDR3 bases are TGTGCCAGCAGCCCCGGGACTAGGGGGATAGAGCAGTACTTC. Its translation: CASSPGTRGIEQYF.

The V and J genes are TRBV5-8 and TRBJ2-4, with TRBD1 as a possible D gene (6 bases). The V end was cut by 3 bases, the J end by 3 bases, with 16 bases between. This CDR3 contains 16 residues. Looked up from germline, CDR1 is SGHTS and CDR2 is YDEGEE. CDR3 sequence (DNA): TGTGCCAGCAGCTCCCCCGGGACATCTTACAAAAACATTCAGTACTTC. Its protein product is CASSSPGTSYKNIQYF.

The chain uses TRBV5-1 and TRBJ2-3; 7 bases are shared with TRBD2. The germline V gene encodes CDR1 SGHRS and CDR2 YFSETQ. The J segment lost 7 bases and the V segment lost 3 bases, leaving 14 bases of the junction unmatched. The CDR3 is 16 amino acids. The CDR3 protein is CASSSPGGTAQYTQYF. The DNA of the CDR3 is TGCGCCAGCAGCTCCCCGGGGGGAACCGCACAATATACGCAGTATTTT.

This chain joins TRBV7-2 and TRBJ2-2; 9 nucleotides agree with TRBD2. V lost 2 bases, J lost 5 bases, and 9 bases stayed unmatched. The V gene's germline CDR1 is SGHTA and CDR2 FQGNSA. CDR3 length: 17 amino acids. In DNA form, the CDR3 reads TGTGCCAGCAGCTTATATCGGCTAGCGGGACGAACCGGGGAGCTGTTTTTT. Its protein is CASSLYRLAGRTGELFF. The variable domain in full, with the rest retrieved from reference TRBV7-2 and TRBJ2-2, is GAGVSQSPSNKVTEKGKDVELRCDPISGHTALYWYRQSLGQGLEFLIYFQGNSAPDKSGLPSDRFSAERTGGSVSTLTIQRTQQEDSAVYLCASSLYRLAGRTGELFFGEGSRLTVL.

This chain links TRBV5-1 with TRBJ1-2, with D tentatively TRBD1 (6 bases). CDR3 length: 16 residues. V was clipped by 0 bases and J by 4 bases, with 16 bases between them. In germline, CDR1 is SGHRS, CDR2 YFSETQ. CDR3 sequence (DNA): TGCGCCAGCAGCTTGGATGAGTCAGGGGTAATCTATGGCTACACCTTC. Translating gives CASSLDESGVIYGYTF.

V and J are TRBV5-5 and TRBJ1-4, with no clear D. The germline gives CDR1 SGHKS, CDR2 YYEKEE (reference sequence). The CDR3 length is 16 residues. Trimming stripped 4 bases from V and 8 bases from J, with 21 bases between. This CDR3 is CASSQGGPSLSEKLFF. The CDR3 DNA reads as TGTGCCAGCAGCCAAGGAGGGCCAAGCCTTTCGGAAAAACTGTTTTTT.

The chain is built from TRBV9 and TRBJ2-5; D remains ambiguous. The CDR3 runs 12 residues. The germline V gene encodes CDR1 SGDLS and CDR2 YYNGEE. Trimming left V 3 bases short and J 5 bases short, with 8 bases between. In DNA form, the CDR3 reads TGTGCCAGCAGCGCGGTATCTGAGACCCAGTACTTC. Protein sequence: CASSAVSETQYF.

DNA of the CDR3: TGCGCCAGCAGCTCGGGATCCTCCTACGAGCAGTACTTC. This codes for CASSSGSSYEQYF. This sequence joins TRBV5-1 and TRBJ2-7; D might be TRBD2 (5 bases). V was pared by 3 bases and J by 0 bases, with 7 bases between. Germline CDR1 and CDR2: SGHRS and YFSETQ. The CDR3 sequence is 13 residues long.

As to this clone: Other DNA sequences within the sample encode an identical CDR3. The chain employs TRBV7-2 and TRBJ2-7; D remains unclear. The germline V and J ends were trimmed by 2 bases and 3 bases, with 8 bases remaining between them. Germline V CDR1 and CDR2: SGHTA, FQGNSA. The CDR3 loop spans 13 amino acids. The CDR3, as DNA: TGTGCCAGCAGCTTATCGTCAGGCTACGAGCAGTACTTC. Residues: CASSLSSGYEQYF.

V is TRBV6-5 and J is TRBJ1-3, with 10 bases lining up with TRBD1. The CDR3 loop spans 14 amino acids. Trimming at V came to 6 bases and at J to 3 bases, leaving 2 bases not matched to a gene. Germline CDR1 MNHEY, CDR2 SVGAGI. CDR3 DNA: TGTGCCAGCAGGGGGACAGGGGTTGGAAACACCATATATTTT. This encodes CASRGTGVGNTIYF.

V is TRBV9 and J is TRBJ1-6; D not resolved. This CDR3 contains 14 residues. V was cut by 2 bases and J by 3 bases, with 6 bases left in between. Germline V CDR1 and CDR2: SGDLS, YYNGEE. CDR3 bases: TGTGCCAGCAGCGTTCAGAACTATAATTCACCCCTCCACTTT. Its protein is CASSVQNYNSPLHF.

This chain uses TRBV28 with TRBJ2-1; D is perhaps TRBD2 (5 bases). The CDR3 has 15 residues. CDR1 and CDR2 (germline): MDHEN, SYDVKM. The germline V and J ends were trimmed by 1 base and 1 base, with 8 bases remaining between them. CDR3 DNA: TGTGCCAGCAGTTTATCTGGGAGTTCCTACAATGAGCAGTTCTTC. Translation: CASSLSGSSYNEQFF.

V gene TRBV29-1 combines with J gene TRBJ1-1; the D is unclear. The CDR3 contains 10 residues. V gave up 5 bases and J gave up 4 bases, with 5 bases separating them. Germline values: CDR1 SQVTM, CDR2 ANQGSEA. The CDR3 here is CSVHFTEAFF. DNA for the CDR3: TGCAGCGTTCATTTCACTGAAGCTTTCTTT.

Comment on this clone: A junction boundary mismatches the germline segment, possibly from a read error. This chain connects TRBV2 to TRBJ2-7; the match to TRBD2 covers 10 bases. The CDR3 consists of 14 residues. Germline values: CDR1 SNHLY, CDR2 FYNNEI. CDR3: CASSKAGGLSEQYF. CDR3 DNA sequence: TGTGCCAGCAGTAAAGCGGGGGGGTTGTCCGAGCAGTACTTC.

The chain couples TRBV6-1 to TRBJ2-7, with 8 bases identical to TRBD2. Trimming at V came to 7 bases and at J to 2 bases, leaving 10 bases not matched to a gene. The CDR3 has 15 residues. Germline V CDR1 and CDR2: MNHNS, SASEGT. CDR3 DNA sequence: TGTGCCAGCACCCACGGAACGGGGGGGCCCTACGAGCAGTACTTC. As protein: CASTHGTGGPYEQYF.

J is TRBJ2-7 and V is TRBV19, with 8 bases lining up with TRBD2. The CDR3 totals 14 residues. J gave up 6 bases and V 5 bases, and 9 bases lay outside the gene matches. In germline, CDR1 is LNHDA, CDR2 SQIVND (reference sequence). CDR3 DNA sequence: TGTGCCAGTAGTCCCACGGGGGGGGATGGCGAGCAGTACTTC. Amino acid sequence: CASSPTGGDGEQYF.

The genes are TRBV7-9 and TRBJ1-1, with 7 bases that match TRBD1. Looked up from germline, CDR1 is SEHNR and CDR2 is FQNEAQ (reference sequence). V gave up 3 bases and J gave up 9 bases; unmatched junction bases: 10. The CDR3 length is 14 residues. DNA for the CDR3: TGTGCCAGCAGCTTTGGCGAACAGGGGAGGAAAGCTTTCTTT. Its protein product is CASSFGEQGRKAFF.

This chain uses TRBV4-2 with TRBJ1-2, with TRBD1 matching over 9 bases. Germline loops: CDR1 LGHNA, CDR2 YNFKEQ. The CDR3 sequence is 15 residues long. Trimming removed 0 bases from V and 5 bases from J; junction bases left unmatched: 4. The CDR3 is CASSQEYGTGYGYTF. Here the CDR3 DNA reads TGTGCCAGCAGCCAAGAATACGGGACAGGGTATGGCTACACCTTC.